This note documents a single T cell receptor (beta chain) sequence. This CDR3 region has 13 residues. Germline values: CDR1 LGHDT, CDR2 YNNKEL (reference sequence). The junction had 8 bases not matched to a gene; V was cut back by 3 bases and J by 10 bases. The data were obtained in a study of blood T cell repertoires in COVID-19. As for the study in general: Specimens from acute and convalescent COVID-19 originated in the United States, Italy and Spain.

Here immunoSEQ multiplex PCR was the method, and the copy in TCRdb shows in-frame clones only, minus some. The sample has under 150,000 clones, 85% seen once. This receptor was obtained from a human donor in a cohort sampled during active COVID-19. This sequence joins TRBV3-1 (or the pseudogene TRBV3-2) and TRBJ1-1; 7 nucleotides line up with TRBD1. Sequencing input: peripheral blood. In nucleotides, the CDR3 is TGTGCCAGCAGCCAGGACCCCCGACAGGGAGCTTTCTTT. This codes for CASSQDPRQGAFF.